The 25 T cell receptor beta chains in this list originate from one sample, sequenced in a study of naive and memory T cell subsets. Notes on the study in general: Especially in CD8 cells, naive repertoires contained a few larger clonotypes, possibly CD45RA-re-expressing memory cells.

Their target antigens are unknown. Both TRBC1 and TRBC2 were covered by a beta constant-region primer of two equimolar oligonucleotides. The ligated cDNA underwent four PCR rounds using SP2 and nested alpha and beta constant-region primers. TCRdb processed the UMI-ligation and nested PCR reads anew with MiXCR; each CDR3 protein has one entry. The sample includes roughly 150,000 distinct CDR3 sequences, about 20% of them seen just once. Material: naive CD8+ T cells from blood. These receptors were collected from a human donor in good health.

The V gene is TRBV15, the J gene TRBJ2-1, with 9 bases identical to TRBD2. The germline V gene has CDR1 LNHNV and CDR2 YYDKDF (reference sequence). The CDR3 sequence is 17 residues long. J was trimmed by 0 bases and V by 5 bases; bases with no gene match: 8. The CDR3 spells CATSDSGSLTSYNEQFF. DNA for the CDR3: TGTGCCACCAGCGATAGCGGGAGCCTTACCTCCTACAATGAGCAGTTCTTC.

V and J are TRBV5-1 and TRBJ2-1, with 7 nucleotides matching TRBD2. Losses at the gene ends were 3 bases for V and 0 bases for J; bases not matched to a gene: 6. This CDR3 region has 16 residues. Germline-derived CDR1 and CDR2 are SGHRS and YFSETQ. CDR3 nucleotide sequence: TGCGCCAGCAGCTCTGGGCGGGAGAGCTCCTACAATGAGCAGTTCTTC. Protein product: CASSSGRESSYNEQFF. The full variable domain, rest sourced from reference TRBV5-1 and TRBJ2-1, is KAGVTQTPRYLIKTRGQQVTLSCSPISGHRSVSWYQQTPGQGLQFLFEYFSETQRNKGNFPGRFSGRQFSNSRSEMNVSTLELGDSALYLCASSSGRESSYNEQFFGPGTRLTVL.

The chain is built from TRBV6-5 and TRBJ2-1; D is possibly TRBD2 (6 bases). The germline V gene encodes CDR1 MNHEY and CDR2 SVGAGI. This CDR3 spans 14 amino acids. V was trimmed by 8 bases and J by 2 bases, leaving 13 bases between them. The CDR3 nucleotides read TGTGCCAGCTCCCTTCGGGGGACCTACAATGAGCAGTTCTTC. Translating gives CASSLRGTYNEQFF.

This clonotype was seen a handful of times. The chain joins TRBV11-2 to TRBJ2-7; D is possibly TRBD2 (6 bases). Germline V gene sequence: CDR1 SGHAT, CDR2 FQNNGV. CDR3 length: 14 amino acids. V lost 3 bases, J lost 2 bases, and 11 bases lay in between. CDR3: CASSFGGSAYEQYF. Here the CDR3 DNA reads TGTGCCAGCAGCTTCGGAGGGTCCGCCTACGAGCAGTACTTC.

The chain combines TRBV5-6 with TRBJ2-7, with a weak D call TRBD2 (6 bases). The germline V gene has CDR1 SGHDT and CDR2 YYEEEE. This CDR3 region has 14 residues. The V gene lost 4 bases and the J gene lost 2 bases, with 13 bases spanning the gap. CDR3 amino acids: CASSPPGEPYEQYF. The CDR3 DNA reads TGTGCCAGCAGCCCCCCGGGAGAGCCCTACGAGCAGTACTTC.

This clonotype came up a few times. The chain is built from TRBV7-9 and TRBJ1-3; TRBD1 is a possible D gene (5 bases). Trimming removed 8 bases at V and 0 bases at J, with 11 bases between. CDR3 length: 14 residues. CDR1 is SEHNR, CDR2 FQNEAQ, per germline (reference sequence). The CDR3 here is CASATGISGNTIYF. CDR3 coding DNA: TGTGCCAGCGCCACAGGCATCTCTGGAAACACCATATATTTT.

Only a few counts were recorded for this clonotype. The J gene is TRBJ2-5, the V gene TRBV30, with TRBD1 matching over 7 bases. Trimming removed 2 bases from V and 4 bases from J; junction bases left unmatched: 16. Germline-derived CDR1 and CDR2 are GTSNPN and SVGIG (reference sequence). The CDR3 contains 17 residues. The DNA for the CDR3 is TGTGCCTGGAGTTCTCCGCCGCGAGACAGGGTACTAGAGACCCAGTACTTC. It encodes CAWSSPPRDRVLETQYF.

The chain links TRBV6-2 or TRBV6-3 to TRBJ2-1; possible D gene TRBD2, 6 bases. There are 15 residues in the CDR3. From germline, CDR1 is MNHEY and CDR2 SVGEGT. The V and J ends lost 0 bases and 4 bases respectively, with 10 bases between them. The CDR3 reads CASSYSGLRYNEQFF. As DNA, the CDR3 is TGTGCCAGCAGTTACTCAGGACTACGTTACAATGAGCAGTTCTTC.

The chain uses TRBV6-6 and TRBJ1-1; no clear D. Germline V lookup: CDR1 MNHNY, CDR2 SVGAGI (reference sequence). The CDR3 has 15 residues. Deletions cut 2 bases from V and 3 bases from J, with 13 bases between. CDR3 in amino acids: CASSYVGEVDTEAFF. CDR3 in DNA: TGTGCCAGCAGTTACGTCGGGGAAGTTGACACTGAAGCTTTCTTT.

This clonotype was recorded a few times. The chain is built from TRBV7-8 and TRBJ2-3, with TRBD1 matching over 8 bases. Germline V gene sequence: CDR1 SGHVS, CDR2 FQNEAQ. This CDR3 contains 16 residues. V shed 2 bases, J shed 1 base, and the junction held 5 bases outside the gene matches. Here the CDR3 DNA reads TGTGCCAGCAGCTTAACCCGGACAGGGCGCACAGATACGCAGTATTTT. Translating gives CASSLTRTGRTDTQYF.

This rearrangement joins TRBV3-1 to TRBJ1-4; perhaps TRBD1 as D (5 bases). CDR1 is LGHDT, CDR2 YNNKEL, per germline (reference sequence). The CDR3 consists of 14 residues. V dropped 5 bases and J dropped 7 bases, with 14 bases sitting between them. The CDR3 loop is CASSYVLQGEKLFF. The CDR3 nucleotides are TGTGCCAGCAGCTATGTTCTTCAGGGTGAAAAACTGTTTTTT.

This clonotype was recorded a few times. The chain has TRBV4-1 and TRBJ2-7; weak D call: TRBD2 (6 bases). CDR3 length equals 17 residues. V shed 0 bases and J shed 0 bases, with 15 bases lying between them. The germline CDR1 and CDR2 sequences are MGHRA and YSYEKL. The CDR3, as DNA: TGCGCCAGCAGCCAAGATTTTGAGGCGGGAAGCTCCTACGAGCAGTACTTC. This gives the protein CASSQDFEAGSSYEQYF.

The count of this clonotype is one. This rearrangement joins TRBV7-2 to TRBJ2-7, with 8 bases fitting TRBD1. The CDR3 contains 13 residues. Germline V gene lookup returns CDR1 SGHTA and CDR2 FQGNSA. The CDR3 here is CSSSDRGGYEQYF. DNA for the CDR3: TGTTCCTCGTCCGACAGGGGCGGGTACGAGCAGTACTTC.

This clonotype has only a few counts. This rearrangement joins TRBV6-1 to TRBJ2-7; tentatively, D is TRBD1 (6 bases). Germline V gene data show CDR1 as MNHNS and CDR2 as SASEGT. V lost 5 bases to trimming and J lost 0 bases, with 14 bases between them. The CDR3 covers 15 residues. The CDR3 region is CASSYRTESSYEQYF. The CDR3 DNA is TGTGCCAGCAGTTATCGGACAGAGAGCTCCTACGAGCAGTACTTC.

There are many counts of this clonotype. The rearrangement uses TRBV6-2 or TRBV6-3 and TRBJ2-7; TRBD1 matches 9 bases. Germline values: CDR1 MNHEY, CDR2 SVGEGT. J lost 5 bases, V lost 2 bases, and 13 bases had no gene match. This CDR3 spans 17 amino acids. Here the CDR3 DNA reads TGTGCCAGCAGTTACGACCTTCTGGGACAGGGCACGGACGAGCAGTACTTC. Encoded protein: CASSYDLLGQGTDEQYF.

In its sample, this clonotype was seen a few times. In nucleotides, the CDR3 is TGTGCCAGCAGTTACGCTAGCTTGTGGGATTCTAATGAGCAGTTCTTC. Translated, it gives CASSYASLWDSNEQFF. V and J are TRBV6-2 or TRBV6-3 and TRBJ2-1; TRBD2 is a possible D gene (5 bases). Trimming removed 2 bases at V and 7 bases at J, with 18 bases between. The germline CDR1 and CDR2 sequences are MNHEY and SVGEGT. CDR3 length: 16 amino acids.

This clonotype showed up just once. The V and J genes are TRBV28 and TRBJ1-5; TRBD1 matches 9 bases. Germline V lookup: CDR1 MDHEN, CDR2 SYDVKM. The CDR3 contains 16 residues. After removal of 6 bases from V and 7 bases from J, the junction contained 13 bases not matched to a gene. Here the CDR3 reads CASRGGTGSLGQPQHF. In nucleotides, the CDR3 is TGTGCCAGCAGGGGGGGGACAGGGTCATTAGGGCAGCCCCAGCATTTT.

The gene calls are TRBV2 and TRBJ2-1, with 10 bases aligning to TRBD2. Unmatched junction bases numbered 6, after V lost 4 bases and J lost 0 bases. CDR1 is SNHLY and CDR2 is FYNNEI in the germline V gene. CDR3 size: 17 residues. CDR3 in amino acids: CASSGPASGSSYNEQFF. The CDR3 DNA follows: TGTGCCAGCAGTGGTCCGGCTAGCGGGAGCTCCTACAATGAGCAGTTCTTC.

The chain's CDR3 is CASMRQSNQPQHF. CDR3 DNA sequence: TGTGCCAGCATGAGACAGAGCAATCAGCCCCAGCATTTT. The gene calls are TRBV2 and TRBJ1-5; maybe TRBD1 (5 bases). Germline CDR1 is SNHLY and CDR2 is FYNNEI. Trimming removed 7 bases from V and 1 base from J, with 8 bases in between. The CDR3 is 13 amino acids.

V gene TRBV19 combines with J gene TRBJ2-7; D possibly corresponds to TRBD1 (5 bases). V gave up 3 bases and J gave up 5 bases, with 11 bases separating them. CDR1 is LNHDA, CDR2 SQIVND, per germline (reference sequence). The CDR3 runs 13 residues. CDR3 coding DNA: TGTGCCAGTAGTATTAGACAGAACGACGAGCAGTACTTC. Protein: CASSIRQNDEQYF.

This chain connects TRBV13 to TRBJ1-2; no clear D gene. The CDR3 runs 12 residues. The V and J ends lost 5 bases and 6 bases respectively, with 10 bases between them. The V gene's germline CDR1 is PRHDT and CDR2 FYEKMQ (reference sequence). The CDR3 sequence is CASSRGLDGYTF. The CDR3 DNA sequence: TGTGCCAGCAGCCGCGGACTGGATGGCTACACCTTC.

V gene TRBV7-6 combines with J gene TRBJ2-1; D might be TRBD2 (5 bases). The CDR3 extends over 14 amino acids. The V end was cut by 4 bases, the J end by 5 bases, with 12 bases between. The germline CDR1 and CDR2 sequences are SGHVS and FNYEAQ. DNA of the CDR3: TGTGCCAGCAGCTACACCCCCGGGGACAATGAGCAGTTCTTC. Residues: CASSYTPGDNEQFF. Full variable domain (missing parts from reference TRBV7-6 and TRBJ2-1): GAGVSQSPRYKVTKRGQDVALRCDPISGHVSLYWYRQALGQGPEFLTYFNYEAQQDKSGLPNDRFSAERPEGSISTLTIQRTEQRDSAMYRCASSYTPGDNEQFFGPGTRLTVL.

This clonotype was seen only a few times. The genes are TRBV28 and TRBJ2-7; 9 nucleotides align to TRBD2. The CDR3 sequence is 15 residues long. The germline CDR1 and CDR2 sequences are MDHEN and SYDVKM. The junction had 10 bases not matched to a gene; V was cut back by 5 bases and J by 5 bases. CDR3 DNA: TGTGCCAGCAGTCTGACCCCGGGACTAGCTGACGAGCAGTACTTC. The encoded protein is CASSLTPGLADEQYF.

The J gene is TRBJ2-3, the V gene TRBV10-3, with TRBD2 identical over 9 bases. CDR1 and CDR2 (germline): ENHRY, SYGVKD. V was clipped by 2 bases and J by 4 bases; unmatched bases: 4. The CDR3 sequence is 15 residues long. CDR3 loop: CAISEVTSGADTQYF. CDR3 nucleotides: TGTGCCATCAGTGAGGTGACTAGCGGCGCAGATACGCAGTATTTT.

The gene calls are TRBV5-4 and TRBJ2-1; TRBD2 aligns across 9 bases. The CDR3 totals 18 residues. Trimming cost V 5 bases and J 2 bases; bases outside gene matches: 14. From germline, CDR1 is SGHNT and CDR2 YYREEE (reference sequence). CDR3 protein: CASREGEGVAGAYNEQFF. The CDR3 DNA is TGTGCCAGCAGAGAGGGTGAGGGGGTAGCGGGAGCCTACAATGAGCAGTTCTTC.